The rows below give T cell receptor beta chains drawn from one sample of a study of blood T cell repertoires in COVID-19. Method: immunoSEQ multiplex PCR; TCRdb's copy keeps in-frame clones and lacks some. The data show over 150,000 clones, roughly 76% seen once. The sequenced sample was peripheral blood. The origin of the receptors is a woman aged 80 or older with COVID-19, enrolled during active disease. Each CDR3 is given with its conserved first and last residue. The listing skips clone size in some rows; elsewhere it reads once, few, many or a size class.

j_gene | abundance | v_gene | CDR3aa
TRBJ1-1 | NA | TRBV4-1 | CASSPPPGPLQNTEAFF
TRBJ1-2 | NA | TRBV7-9 | CASSSGHYGYTF
TRBJ2-7 | NA | TRBV18 | CASSPLSSNEQYF
TRBJ1-2 | NA | TRBV5-1 | CASNEPGTEGGYTF
TRBJ2-1 | once | TRBV7-9 | CASSSQGHEQFF
TRBJ1-6 | NA | TRBV28 | CASSLTGDNSPLHF
TRBJ2-1 | NA | TRBV9 | CASSVSSGAYEQFF
TRBJ2-7 | few | TRBV11-3 | CASSPRQGTYEQYF
TRBJ1-5 | NA | TRBV6-6 | CASSYPDSSQPQHF
TRBJ1-5 | NA | TRBV12-5 | CASGPWDEIRDRVYNQPQHF
TRBJ2-7 | NA | TRBV9 | CASSAGASSYEQYF
TRBJ2-5 | NA | TRBV5-1 | CASSYTGQGETQYF
TRBJ1-4 | NA | TRBV20-1 | CSASRGDHNEKLFF
TRBJ1-1 | NA | TRBV6-2/TRBV6-3 | CASTPVRVNTEAFF
TRBJ2-2 | NA | TRBV11-2 | CASSLLGQGWGTGELFF
TRBJ1-1 | once | TRBV5-4 | CASSLAGEGGTEAFF
TRBJ1-2 | once | TRBV7-2 | CASSLAGAGGYTF
TRBJ2-1 | NA | TRBV24-1 | CAAGTNTYNEQFF
TRBJ2-2 | NA | TRBV24-1 | CATSDLRGGNTGELFF
TRBJ2-5 | NA | TRBV23-1 | CASSQSVQGHLQETQYF
TRBJ2-3 | few | TRBV6-2/TRBV6-3 | CASSSLAGGYTDTQYF
TRBJ2-5 | NA | TRBV7-9 | CASSLVGSKTQYF
TRBJ2-7 | once | TRBV7-3 | CASSSGGGYEQYF
TRBJ1-5 | NA | TRBV5-1 | CASSLDDSQPQHF
TRBJ1-4 | NA | TRBV11-2 | CASSKRGTNEKLFF
TRBJ1-1 | NA | TRBV19 | CASNVQGVKDTEAFF
TRBJ1-3 | once | TRBV4-2 | CASSQQQGVRNTIYF
TRBJ2-1 | NA | TRBV24-1 | CATSDAGTEQFF
TRBJ1-1 | few | TRBV3-1/TRBV3-2 | CASSQEGWVRGAFF
TRBJ2-7 | NA | TRBV29-1 | CSVEKALGYEQYF
TRBJ2-5 | NA | TRBV4-3 | CASSQVWASGGAGQETQYF
TRBJ2-3 | NA | TRBV7-2 | CASSWRASTDTQYF
TRBJ1-1 | NA | TRBV5-1 | CASSLGATDNTEAFF
TRBJ1-2 | NA | TRBV4-1 | CASSQDLGPAGYTF
TRBJ2-7 | few | TRBV5-1 | CASSFQGTYEQYF
TRBJ2-2 | once | TRBV19 | CASSTPTGLSGELFF
TRBJ1-2 | NA | TRBV9 | CASSVQGTNYGYTF
TRBJ2-7 | NA | TRBV6-1 | CASSDRGTGYEQYF
TRBJ2-4 | once | TRBV11-3 | CASSLTGQNIQYF